This TCR beta chain was retrieved from a study of blood T cells in healthy people across ages. Broader study findings: Changes in expanded clonotypes were possibly confounded, as the CMV status of donors was unknown. Naive and antigen-experienced cells could not be conclusively compared, given unsorted PBMCs. With age, beta diversity per million T cells declined roughly linearly, significantly by 40.

The draw of peripheral blood yielded roughly 10 milliliters from each donor. The authors ran a second PCR of about 6 to 12 cycles using a sample-barcoded 5' primer and a J-beta primer mix. TCRdb used MiXCR to reprocess the 5' RACE reads, holding one entry per CDR3 protein. The sample holds roughly 680,000 distinct CDR3 sequences; around 52% are singletons and the top ten take 13%. The germline CDR1 and CDR2 sequences are KGHDR and SFDVKD. This CDR3 is built from 14 residues. Trimming shortened V by 4 bases and J by 0 bases, and 5 bases separated the two germline ends. A remark on this clonotype: Its antigen is still unknown.

This clonotype originated in a woman older than 75 in good health. This rearrangement joins TRBV24-1 to TRBJ2-2; D call uncertain. Sequenced input: blood. This CDR3 is CATSDAANTGELFF. The CDR3 coding sequence is TGTGCCACCAGTGACGCGGCGAACACCGGGGAGCTGTTTTTT.